This TCR beta chain was captured by sequencing in a study of blood T cell repertoires in COVID-19. Whole-study context: Spain, Italy and the United States supplied samples that represented acute and convalescent COVID-19. In each case, the material was cDNA or gDNA derived from T cells, B-cell-depleted T cells, or PBMCs.

The CDR3 spans 14 residues. CDR1 is SGHNT and CDR2 is YYREEE in the germline V gene (reference sequence). With 0 bases removed from V and 3 bases from J, the gap between germline ends came to 10 bases. This table comes from immunoSEQ multiplex PCR, and its TCRdb copy is limited to in-frame clones, with some not included. The table shows some 270,000 clones, with more than 75% occurring only once. The sequencing sample was made of peripheral blood. The chain has TRBV5-4 and TRBJ2-7; possible D gene TRBD1, 5 bases. This TCR was recovered from a middle-aged man with active or convalescent COVID-19. The CDR3 sequence is CASSLDIGDYEQYF. In DNA form, the CDR3 reads TGTGCCAGCAGCTTGGATATAGGGGACTACGAGCAGTACTTC.